A single sample is the source of the 9 T cell receptor beta chains below, sequenced in a study of OX40 agonist ivuxolimab in advanced cancers. Only in-frame clones appear in the TCRdb table, and some are missing; sequencing was by immunoSEQ multiplex PCR. The sample records about 80,000 clones, more than 75% being singletons. The sequencing here drew on CD4+ or CD8+ T cells sorted from blood, taken in a trial of the OX40 agonist ivuxolimab. These TCRs come from an adult with an advanced solid tumor such as melanoma, head and neck, liver or kidney cancer.

This chain links TRBV18 with TRBJ1-1; perhaps TRBD1 as D (5 bases). Per the germline V gene, CDR1 is KGHSH and CDR2 is LQKENI. V was shortened by 4 bases and J by 0 bases, with 12 bases between the two germline ends. There are 15 residues in the CDR3. CDR3 coding DNA: TGTGCCAGCTCACTTGCGACAGCCATGAACACTGAAGCTTTCTTT. Protein sequence: CASSLATAMNTEAFF. The full variable domain, completed using reference TRBV18 and TRBJ1-1, is NAGVMQNPRHLVRRRGQEARLRCSPMKGHSHVYWYRQLPEEGLKFMVYLQKENIIDESGMPKERFSAEFPKEGPSILRIQQVVRGDSAAYFCASSLATAMNTEAFFGQGTRLTVV.

The chain uses TRBV28 and TRBJ1-1; maybe TRBD1 (5 bases). There are 15 residues in the CDR3. Germline CDR1 reads MDHEN; CDR2 reads SYDVKM. V was trimmed by 6 bases and J by 1 base, leaving 15 bases between them. In DNA, the CDR3 is TGTGCCAGCAGCCCCGGGGGGGGTGGGAACACTGAAGCTTTCTTT. Protein: CASSPGGGGNTEAFF.

CDR3 DNA: TGTGCCATCAGCGGGGGCAGGGAACATCAGCCCCAGCATTTT. The encoded protein is CAISGGREHQPQHF. J is TRBJ1-5 and V is TRBV10-3; weak D call: TRBD1 (6 bases). The CDR3 is made up of 14 amino acids. V was trimmed by 6 bases and J by 5 bases, leaving 14 bases between them. Germline lookup yields CDR1 ENHRY and CDR2 SYGVKD.

The rearrangement links TRBV7-3 to TRBJ1-2; tentative D call: TRBD1 (5 bases). CDR1 and CDR2 (germline): SGHTA, FQGTGA. The CDR3 runs 14 residues. With 8 bases removed from V and 7 bases from J, the gap between germline ends came to 20 bases. The CDR3: CASFAGPEPIGYTF. The CDR3 coding sequence is TGTGCCAGCTTCGCGGGACCCGAGCCTATTGGCTACACCTTC.

The rearrangement uses TRBV5-4 and TRBJ1-2; D unresolved. Deletions cut 0 bases from V and 6 bases from J, with 9 bases between. CDR3 length: 13 amino acids. Germline CDR1 SGHNT, CDR2 YYREEE (reference sequence). Here the CDR3 DNA reads TGTGCCAGCAGCTTGGGTAGCTTCAATGGCTACACCTTC. Translating gives CASSLGSFNGYTF.

The V gene is TRBV4-1, the J gene TRBJ1-1; D uncertain. Trimming left V 1 base short and J 6 bases short, with 24 bases between. Germline-derived CDR1 and CDR2 are MGHRA and YSYEKL. CDR3 length: 18 amino acids. The CDR3 loop reads CASSQAGSAGSAYAEAFF. The DNA for the CDR3 is TGCGCCAGCAGCCAAGCGGGAAGCGCAGGTAGCGCATATGCTGAAGCTTTCTTT.

The chain combines TRBV29-1 with TRBJ2-1; 7 bases map to TRBD2. Germline-derived CDR1 and CDR2 are SQVTM and ANQGSEA. With V trimmed by 3 bases and J by 8 bases, 4 bases remained unmatched. The CDR3 covers 12 residues. CDR3 DNA: TGCAGCGTTGAGCGGGAGACCCATGAGCAGTTCTTC. As protein: CSVERETHEQFF.

This clone was counted at least ten times. V gene TRBV7-2 combines with J gene TRBJ2-7; the D gene is possibly TRBD1 (5 bases). Germline-derived CDR1 and CDR2 are SGHTA and FQGNSA. V lost 1 base, J lost 2 bases, and 12 bases lay in between. The CDR3 has 15 residues. CDR3 in amino acids: CASSLEGVKTYEQYF. The CDR3, as DNA: TGTGCCAGCAGCTTAGAAGGGGTGAAAACCTACGAGCAGTACTTC.

This clone was recorded a few times. V is TRBV7-6 and J is TRBJ2-7; unclear D gene. V was clipped by 5 bases and J by 0 bases, with 17 bases between them. The V gene's germline CDR1 is SGHVS and CDR2 FNYEAQ. The CDR3 is made up of 16 amino acids. The CDR3 spells CASSKRDRANSYEQYF. Written as DNA, the CDR3 is TGTGCCAGCAGCAAAAGGGATCGTGCTAACTCCTACGAGCAGTACTTC.